The 20 T cell receptor beta chains below come from one sample, sequenced in a study of CD8 T cells in ankylosing spondylitis (dated by TCRdb to 2015 to 2018). The research as a whole found: Blood from ankylosing spondylitis patients appeared to be characterized by a TCR beta motif made up of fewer than ten highly homologous amino acid variants.

The library relied on 5' RACE. The listed sequencing device is Illumina HiSeq 2500. Starting from the raw public reads, TCRdb applied fastp trimming at Q25, assembled clones with MiXCR and retained in-frame beta chains. Each record represents a unique CDR3 protein, reported with the most common genes and DNA among its rows. The sample table lists 800,000 to 900,000 distinct CDR3 sequences, 10% to 15% of them with a count of one. Approximately 0.46% of the sample rests with the top ten. The antigens of these receptors remain unknown. The sequenced material came from blood, either unsorted or a sorted T cell fraction (not recorded which). These TCRs come from a male donor with ankylosing spondylitis.

In this sample, this clonotype turned up a few times. The chain links TRBV9 to TRBJ2-3; 9 bases align to TRBD2. The CDR3 extends over 17 amino acids. The ends lost 0 bases at V and 0 bases at J; junction bases unmatched: 5. CDR1 and CDR2 (germline): SGDLS, YYNGEE. The CDR3 is CASSVAPSGASTDTQYF. Here the CDR3 DNA reads TGTGCCAGCAGCGTAGCCCCTAGCGGGGCTAGCACAGATACGCAGTATTTT.

The chain employs TRBV6-1 and TRBJ2-1, with TRBD2 matching 16 bases. Germline CDR1 reads MNHNS; CDR2 reads SASEGT. J lost 14 bases, V lost 4 bases, and 8 bases had no gene match. The CDR3 has 15 amino acids. CDR3 nucleotide sequence: TGTGCCAGCAGTGTACCGGGACTAGCGGGAGGGAGGGAGTTCTTC. Residues: CASSVPGLAGGREFF.

This clonotype was seen ten or more times. This rearrangement joins TRBV20-1 to TRBJ1-2; D is undetermined. Germline-derived CDR1 and CDR2 are DFQATT and SNEGSKA (reference sequence). The V end lost 3 bases, the J end lost 2 bases, and 7 bases lay between the germline ends. The CDR3 totals 12 residues. The CDR3 coding sequence is TGCAGTGCTAGTCGTACGAACTATGGCTACACCTTC. Translating gives CSASRTNYGYTF.

V usage is TRBV10-3 and J usage is TRBJ2-7; the D call may be TRBD1 or TRBD2 (5 bases each). The V end was cut by 2 bases, the J end by 10 bases, with 9 bases between. The CDR3 is 11 amino acids. Per germline, CDR1 ENHRY and CDR2 SYGVKD. The chain's CDR3 is CAISERDAQYF. In DNA, the CDR3 is TGTGCCATCAGTGAGCGGGACGCACAGTACTTC.

The chain combines TRBV15 with TRBJ2-1; 7 nucleotides line up with TRBD2. J lost 4 bases, V lost 0 bases, and 6 bases had no gene match. The CDR3 totals 16 residues. CDR1 and CDR2 (germline): LNHNV, YYDKDF (reference sequence). This CDR3 reads CATSRDLASGYNEQFF. CDR3 nucleotide sequence: TGTGCCACCAGCAGAGATCTGGCTAGCGGATACAATGAGCAGTTCTTC.

In its sample, this clonotype was seen a few times. V usage is TRBV9 and J usage is TRBJ1-1; D remains ambiguous. The V end was cut by 2 bases, the J end by 11 bases, with 19 bases between. The CDR3 totals 14 residues. Germline V CDR1 and CDR2: SGDLS, YYNGEE. The CDR3 DNA reads as TGTGCCAGCAGCGTCGACGGATCCCCGGTCGGGGCTTTCTTT. Translating gives CASSVDGSPVGAFF.

This clonotype was counted between two and nine times. The rearrangement joins TRBV20-1 to TRBJ2-5; 7 nucleotides align to TRBD2. With V trimmed by 0 bases and J by 1 base, 5 bases remained unmatched. The germline gives CDR1 DFQATT, CDR2 SNEGSKA (reference sequence). The CDR3 covers 15 residues. CDR3 bases: TGCAGTGCTAGAGATGTCGGGAGGATCCAAGAGACCCAGTACTTC. This gives the protein CSARDVGRIQETQYF.

The chain couples TRBV20-1 to TRBJ1-5; 11 bases are a match to TRBD1. The trim removed 8 bases at V and 3 bases at J, leaving 9 bases unmatched. This CDR3 is 15 amino acids long. Germline V lookup: CDR1 DFQATT, CDR2 SNEGSKA (reference sequence). The CDR3 coding sequence is TGCAGTACTGGACAGGGGGCTTCTTCCAATCAGCCCCAGCATTTT. Translated, it gives CSTGQGASSNQPQHF.

This clonotype has a count of ten or more. The chain is built from TRBV10-3 and TRBJ2-1; D ambiguous. The germline V gene has CDR1 ENHRY and CDR2 SYGVKD. The CDR3 is made up of 14 amino acids. The V end lost 9 bases, the J end lost 0 bases, and 12 bases lay between the germline ends. The CDR3 DNA reads TGTGCCATGAGACGCGGAAGCTCCTACAATGAGCAGTTCTTC. It yields the protein CAMRRGSSYNEQFF.

The chain couples TRBV7-2 to TRBJ2-5, with unresolved D. From germline, CDR1 is SGHTA and CDR2 FQGNSA. The CDR3 is made up of 11 amino acids. V lost 5 bases to trimming and J lost 6 bases, with 7 bases between them. In DNA, the CDR3 is TGTGCCAGCAGCCCTAGTAAGACCCAGTACTTC. Translated, it gives CASSPSKTQYF.

Only a few counts were recorded for this clonotype. The chain carries TRBV7-2 and TRBJ2-1; D unclear. Germline lookup yields CDR1 SGHTA and CDR2 FQGNSA. The V end lost 5 bases, the J end lost 4 bases, and 6 bases lay between the germline ends. The CDR3 totals 12 residues. CDR3 bases: TGTGCCAGCAGCATATCTTACAATGAGCAGTTCTTC. This encodes CASSISYNEQFF.

This clonotype was seen more than once but under ten times. The chain uses TRBV7-3 and TRBJ2-2; 9 positions match TRBD2. CDR1 and CDR2 from the germline V gene are SGHTA and FQGTGA. V shed 5 bases, J shed 4 bases, and the junction held 8 bases outside the gene matches. The CDR3 runs to 16 residues. The CDR3 nucleotides read TGTGCCAGCAGCCCGAGCGGGGGGACCTTCACCGGGGAGCTGTTTTTT. Translating it yields CASSPSGGTFTGELFF.

V and J are TRBV15 and TRBJ1-1; possibly TRBD1 for D (5 bases). In germline, CDR1 is LNHNV, CDR2 YYDKDF (reference sequence). The CDR3 consists of 15 residues. Trimming cost V 8 bases and J 1 base, with 17 bases left between them. CDR3 in DNA: TGTGCCACCGCACTGATAAGGGGATGGAACACTGAAGCTTTCTTT. Its protein product is CATALIRGWNTEAFF.

This clonotype was found a few times. V and J are TRBV12-3 or TRBV12-4 and TRBJ1-4; D not certain. The CDR3 contains 14 residues. V was pared by 6 bases and J by 7 bases, with 15 bases between. The CDR3 nucleotides are TGTGCCAGCAGCTTCGGCCCGGCCTTTGAAAAACTGTTTTTT. This codes for CASSFGPAFEKLFF.

This clonotype was observed a handful of times. The genes are TRBV7-2 and TRBJ2-3; 11 bases align to TRBD2. Germline values: CDR1 SGHTA, CDR2 FQGNSA. V lost 6 bases, J lost 0 bases, and 8 bases stayed unmatched. This CDR3 has 17 amino acids. The CDR3 spells CASRRRGLAASTDTQYF. DNA for the CDR3: TGTGCCAGCAGGAGAAGGGGACTAGCGGCTAGCACAGATACGCAGTATTTT.

This chain links TRBV5-5 with TRBJ2-7; D not resolved. Germline CDR1 and CDR2: SGHKS and YYEKEE (reference sequence). CDR3 size: 13 residues. The V gene lost 2 bases and the J gene lost 6 bases, with 12 bases spanning the gap. The CDR3 DNA follows: TGTGCCAGCAGCTTCGGGCAAAGACGCGAGCAGTACTTC. Its translation: CASSFGQRREQYF.

This clonotype has at least ten counts. The V gene is TRBV7-2, the J gene TRBJ2-7; the D is unclear. This CDR3 spans 15 amino acids. V was clipped by 1 base and J by 2 bases, with 12 bases between them. The V gene's germline CDR1 is SGHTA and CDR2 FQGNSA. CDR3: CASSLGFTTAYEQYF. The CDR3 region has the DNA TGTGCCAGCAGCTTAGGTTTTACAACAGCCTACGAGCAGTACTTC.

This clonotype was observed at least ten times. The CDR3 loop reads CSASGTHSYEQYF. The CDR3 bases are TGCAGTGCTAGCGGGACACACTCCTACGAGCAGTACTTC. This chain uses TRBV20-1 with TRBJ2-7; D might be TRBD1 (6 bases). Germline V gene sequence: CDR1 DFQATT, CDR2 SNEGSKA (reference sequence). V was cut by 3 bases and J by 0 bases, with 9 bases left in between. The CDR3 contains 13 residues.

The chain carries TRBV20-1 and TRBJ1-2; perhaps TRBD1 as D (6 bases). V was cut by 5 bases and J by 1 base, with 17 bases left in between. This CDR3 region has 15 residues. Per germline, CDR1 DFQATT and CDR2 SNEGSKA (reference sequence). DNA of the CDR3: TGCAGTGCTTGGGGGGCGAAACTTTTTAACTATGGCTACACCTTC. This sequence encodes CSAWGAKLFNYGYTF.

Many counts were recorded for this clonotype. V and J are TRBV18 and TRBJ1-2; no reliable D call. CDR1 and CDR2 from the germline V gene are KGHSH and LQKENI. The CDR3 runs to 12 residues. Trimming removed 4 bases at V and 2 bases at J, with 5 bases between. The CDR3 is CASSQENYGYTF. The CDR3 coding sequence is TGTGCCAGCTCACAGGAGAACTATGGCTACACCTTC.